These 14 T cell receptor beta chains share one sample of origin, sequenced in a study of T cells in Graves' hyperthyroidism and ophthalmopathy (dated by TCRdb to between 2017 and 2020). Receptor libraries were prepared by multiplex PCR. TCRdb records Illumina HiSeq 2000 as the sequencer. TCR beta CDR3 regions were amplified from RNA transcripts. A first-round RT-PCR of the TCR CDR3 used the HTBI primer set with the Qiagen OneStep RT-PCR kit. In TCRdb, the public reads were trimmed at Q25 with fastp and aligned with MiXCR, with productive beta chains retained. Records with the same CDR3 protein are collapsed into one entry carrying the most frequent genes and DNA. The sample table shows 250,000 or so distinct CDR3 sequences, and 13% to 15% are seen once. The leading ten clones occupy about an eighth of the sample. The specimen was blood. The receptors come from a woman aged 40 to 50 with Graves' hyperthyroidism that later progressed to Graves' ophthalmopathy.

Only a few counts were recorded for this clonotype. At one end, the junction sequence differs from germline, possibly due to a read error. This chain connects TRBV7-9 to TRBJ2-7; D may be TRBD1 (6 bases). Germline CDR1 and CDR2: SEHNR and FQNEAQ (reference sequence). The CDR3 runs 13 residues. The CDR3 is CASGLLDSYEQYF. The CDR3 region has the DNA TGTGCCAGCGGCTTACTGGACAGCTACGAGCAGTACTTC.

This clonotype was seen many times. This chain uses TRBV27 with TRBJ2-1; TRBD2 is a possible D gene (5 bases). The germline gives CDR1 MNHEY, CDR2 SMNVEV (reference sequence). V shed 5 bases and J shed 7 bases, with 9 bases lying between them. The CDR3 totals 12 residues. CDR3 protein: CASSVRGNEQFF. The CDR3 DNA follows: TGTGCCAGCAGTGTCCGGGGTAATGAGCAGTTCTTC.

The chain carries TRBV9 and TRBJ2-7; D uncertain. The germline CDR1 and CDR2 sequences are SGDLS and YYNGEE. The ends were cut back, 0 bases at V and 3 bases at J, with 16 bases in the middle. This CDR3 is 16 amino acids long. The CDR3 spells CASSVAVGNHIYEQYF. CDR3 sequence (DNA): TGTGCCAGCAGCGTAGCTGTGGGGAACCATATCTACGAGCAGTACTTC.

This clonotype appeared a few times. The chain uses TRBV19 and TRBJ2-7; D ambiguous. The V gene's germline CDR1 is LNHDA and CDR2 SQIVND (reference sequence). V lost 1 base and J lost 6, with 7 bases in between. CDR3 length equals 12 residues. In DNA, the CDR3 is TGTGCCAGTAGTATAGGACCCCGCGAGCAGTACTTC. Residues: CASSIGPREQYF.

The CDR3: CASSFVRGRSPLHF. CDR3 sequence (DNA): TGTGCCAGCAGTTTTGTCAGGGGACGATCACCCCTCCACTTT. The V gene is TRBV28, the J gene TRBJ1-6, with TRBD1 as a possible D gene (6 bases). V was clipped by 3 bases and J by 10 bases, with 13 bases between them. This CDR3 contains 14 residues. Germline V lookup: CDR1 MDHEN, CDR2 SYDVKM.

Ten or more counts support this clonotype. This chain uses TRBV6-1 with TRBJ1-5, with D unresolved. The CDR3 contains 13 residues. The germline V and J ends were trimmed by 8 bases and 6 bases, with 14 bases remaining between them. The germline V gene has CDR1 MNHNS and CDR2 SASEGT. The CDR3 region is CASGSRTSQPQHF. CDR3 DNA sequence: TGTGCCAGCGGTTCCCGCACGAGTCAGCCCCAGCATTTT.

The V call is TRBV10-3, the J call TRBJ2-1; 11 bases agree with TRBD2. The ends lost 7 bases at V and 4 bases at J; junction bases unmatched: 6. Germline values: CDR1 ENHRY, CDR2 SYGVKD. The CDR3 extends over 15 amino acids. The CDR3, as DNA: TGTGCCATCATGCGGGCTAGCGGGAGGTACAATGAGCAGTTCTTC. Protein product: CAIMRASGRYNEQFF.

This clonotype was recorded at least ten times. The chain couples TRBV20-1 to TRBJ1-2; perhaps TRBD1 as D (6 bases). The CDR3 loop spans 15 amino acids. Germline V gives CDR1 DFQATT, CDR2 SNEGSKA (reference sequence). Trimming took 4 bases from V and 5 from J, leaving 20 bases between them. CDR3 coding DNA: TGCAGTGCTAACTCAGCCGGGACAACCATTTATGGCTACACCTTC. It translates to CSANSAGTTIYGYTF.

V gene TRBV9 combines with J gene TRBJ2-1; no reliable D call. This CDR3 region has 17 residues. V lost 3 bases to trimming and J lost 9 bases, with 25 bases between them. Germline CDR1 and CDR2: SGDLS and YYNGEE. CDR3 bases: TGTGCCAGCAGCGCCCAATTACGCCTCGACCTCTCCGGTGAGCAGTTCTTC. Translated: CASSAQLRLDLSGEQFF.

At least ten counts were recorded for this clonotype. This chain uses TRBV20-1 with TRBJ2-7; the match to TRBD2 covers 13 bases. The length of the CDR3 is 13 residues. Germline CDR1 reads DFQATT; CDR2 reads SNEGSKA (reference sequence). Unmatched junction bases numbered 4, after V lost 5 bases and J lost 6 bases. The CDR3 protein is CSAHTSGRGEQYF. CDR3 in DNA: TGCAGTGCTCACACTAGCGGGAGGGGCGAGCAGTACTTC.

This clonotype was counted at least ten times. V gene TRBV12-3 or TRBV12-4 combines with J gene TRBJ1-1; D not resolved. This CDR3 contains 14 residues. V lost 1 base and J lost 1, with 7 bases in between. The CDR3 DNA sequence: TGTGCCAGCAGTTTAGACAGAAAGAACACTGAAGCTTTCTTT. As protein: CASSLDRKNTEAFF.

This clonotype showed up many times. The V gene is TRBV7-2, the J gene TRBJ2-5; tentative D call: TRBD2 (6 bases). Trimming removed 3 bases at V and 3 bases at J, with 11 bases between. CDR3 length equals 14 residues. The germline gives CDR1 SGHTA, CDR2 FQGNSA. In DNA form, the CDR3 reads TGTGCCAGCAGCTTCAGGACTAAGGAAGAGACCCAGTACTTC. Its translation is CASSFRTKEETQYF.

This clonotype was observed at least ten times. The chain links TRBV2 to TRBJ2-5; maybe TRBD1 (5 bases). CDR3 size: 12 residues. CDR1 is SNHLY, CDR2 FYNNEI, per germline. The V end was cut by 4 bases, the J end by 7 bases, with 10 bases between. The CDR3 bases are TGTGCCAGCAGTGTCAGGGCTTCGACCCAGTACTTC. It translates to CASSVRASTQYF.

The rearrangement links TRBV29-1 to TRBJ2-1, with TRBD2 identical over 11 bases. Germline trimming cut 7 bases from V and 11 bases from J; bases unmatched to any gene: 10. Germline V gives CDR1 SQVTM, CDR2 ANQGSEA. The CDR3 runs 13 residues. This CDR3 reads CSAGDSGRDKQFF. The CDR3 coding sequence is TGCAGCGCCGGGGATAGCGGGAGGGACAAGCAGTTCTTC.